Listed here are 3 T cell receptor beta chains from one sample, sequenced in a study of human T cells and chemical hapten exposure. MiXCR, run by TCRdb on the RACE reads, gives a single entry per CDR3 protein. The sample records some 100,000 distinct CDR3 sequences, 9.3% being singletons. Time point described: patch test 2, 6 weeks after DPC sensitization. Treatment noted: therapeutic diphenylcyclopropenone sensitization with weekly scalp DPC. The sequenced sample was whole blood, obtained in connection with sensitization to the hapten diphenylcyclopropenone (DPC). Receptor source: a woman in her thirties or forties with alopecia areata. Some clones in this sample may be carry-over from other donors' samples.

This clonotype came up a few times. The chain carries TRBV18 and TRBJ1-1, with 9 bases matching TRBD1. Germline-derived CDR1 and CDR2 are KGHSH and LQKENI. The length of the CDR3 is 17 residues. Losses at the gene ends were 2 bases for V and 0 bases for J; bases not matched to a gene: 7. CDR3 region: CASSPRTGAGMNTEAFF. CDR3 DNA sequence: TGTGCCAGCTCACCAAGGACAGGGGCGGGGATGAACACTGAAGCTTTCTTT.

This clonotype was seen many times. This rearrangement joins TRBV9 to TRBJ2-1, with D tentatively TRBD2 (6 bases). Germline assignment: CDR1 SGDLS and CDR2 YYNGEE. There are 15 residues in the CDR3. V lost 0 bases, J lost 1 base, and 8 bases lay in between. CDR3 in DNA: TGTGCCAGCAGCGTAGCGGGAGTATCCTACAATGAGCAGTTCTTC. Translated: CASSVAGVSYNEQFF.

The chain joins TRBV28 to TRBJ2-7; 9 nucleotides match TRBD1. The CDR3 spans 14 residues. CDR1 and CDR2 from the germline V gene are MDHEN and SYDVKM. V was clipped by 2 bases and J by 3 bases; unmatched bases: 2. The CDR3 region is CASSLEGQGYEQYF. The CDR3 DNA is TGTGCCAGCAGTTTAGAGGGACAGGGCTACGAGCAGTACTTC.